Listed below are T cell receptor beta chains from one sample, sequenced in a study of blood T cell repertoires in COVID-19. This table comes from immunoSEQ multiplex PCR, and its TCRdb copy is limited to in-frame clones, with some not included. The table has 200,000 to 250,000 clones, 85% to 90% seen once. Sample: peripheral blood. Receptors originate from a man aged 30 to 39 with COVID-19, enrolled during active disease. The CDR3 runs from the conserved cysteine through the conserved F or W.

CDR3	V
CASSLGPGWYGYTF	TRBV28
CASSLVLQVLNEQFF	TRBV7-8
CASSGAIGQGAPLSSYNEQFF	TRBV9
CASSHLTGVGPDTQYF	TRBV7-9
CASSFRQTTGELFF	TRBV6-2/TRBV6-3
CASSQVIAIRYGYTF	TRBV4-3
CASSPNTEAFF	TRBV12-3/TRBV12-4
CASSGQGIGTGELFF	TRBV21-1
CAITFDRGLGGYTF	TRBV10-3
CASSQGGTGPNSPLHF	TRBV3-1/TRBV3-2
CASSPNSGEGETQYF	TRBV5-1
CASSKAQGFPLYSNQPQHF	TRBV21-1
CASSARLAGEQFF	TRBV9
CASSPGTGAGYGYTF	TRBV27
CASSAGAQETQYF	TRBV5-4
CASSAGQGPGNTIYF	TRBV7-7